These 17 T cell receptor beta chains were sequenced from one sample in a study of a mutant IDH1 vaccine in newly diagnosed glioma. Their recognized antigens are unknown. The repertoire was sequenced with immunoSEQ multiplex PCR; TCRdb's copy has only in-frame clones and lacks some. There are 30,000 to 35,000 clones in the sample; around nine tenths occur only once, and around 13% lies in the top ten. Time point defined: week 47, end of study. Vaccination comprised doses that each held 300 ug of mutant IDH1 20-mer peptide, plus topical imiquimod. This specimen was PBMCs, taken from a glioma patient whose treatment included an IDH1 peptide vaccine. Source of these receptors: a young woman with glioma.

V gene TRBV30 combines with J gene TRBJ1-5; a weak D match, TRBD1 (5 bases). The CDR3 has 19 amino acids. The germline CDR1 and CDR2 sequences are GTSNPN and SVGIG (reference sequence). Deletions cut 2 bases from V and 3 bases from J, with 26 bases between. CDR3: CAWSPYVGFGRDVNQPQHF. CDR3 DNA sequence: TGTGCCTGGAGTCCTTACGTAGGGTTTGGCAGGGATGTCAATCAGCCCCAGCATTTT.

The chain has TRBV2 and TRBJ2-1; 10 bases match TRBD2. From germline, CDR1 is SNHLY and CDR2 FYNNEI. V trimming: 7 bases; J trimming: 9 bases; junction bases outside the gene matches: 9. The CDR3 is 14 amino acids. CDR3 coding DNA: TGTGCCAGCATGCGAGCGGGGGGGCCACCTGAGCAGTTCTTC. It yields the protein CASMRAGGPPEQFF.

This chain links TRBV4-1 with TRBJ2-5, with D perhaps TRBD1 (6 bases). This CDR3 spans 14 amino acids. CDR1 and CDR2 (germline): MGHRA, YSYEKL. V dropped 1 base and J dropped 1 base, with 7 bases sitting between them. The CDR3 is CASSQGQAQETQYF. DNA for the CDR3: TGCGCCAGCAGCCAAGGACAGGCCCAAGAGACCCAGTACTTC.

The chain joins TRBV7-9 to TRBJ2-7; D is perhaps TRBD1 (5 bases). V lost 5 bases, J lost 10 bases, and 15 bases lay in between. The length of the CDR3 is 12 residues. From germline, CDR1 is SEHNR and CDR2 FQNEAQ (reference sequence). CDR3 residues: CASSATATSQYF. For the CDR3, the DNA is TGTGCCAGCAGCGCGACAGCCACCTCACAGTACTTC. Full variable domain (remainder filled in from reference TRBV7-9 and TRBJ2-7): DTGVSQNPRHKITKRGQNVTFRCDPISEHNRLYWYRQTLGQGPEFLTYFQNEAQLEKSRLLSDRFSAERPKGSFSTLEIQRTEQGDSAMYLCASSATATSQYFGPGTRLTVT.

The chain is built from TRBV29-1 and TRBJ2-1; D gene unclear. Germline lookup yields CDR1 SQVTM and CDR2 ANQGSEA. This CDR3 has 10 residues. Trimming shortened V by 7 bases and J by 7 bases, and 8 bases separated the two germline ends. The CDR3 is CSARSNEQFF. In DNA, the CDR3 is TGCAGCGCCCGCAGTAATGAGCAGTTCTTC.

This chain joins TRBV10-2 and TRBJ1-1, with TRBD1 matching over 7 bases. Germline CDR1 reads WSHSY; CDR2 reads SAAADI. This CDR3 has 13 amino acids. J gave up 0 bases and V 7 bases, and 2 bases lay outside the gene matches. This CDR3 is CASMGQLNTEAFF. CDR3 DNA sequence: TGCGCCAGCATGGGACAGTTGAACACTGAAGCTTTCTTT.

This clone was counted once. CDR3 sequence reads: CASSRETQYF. The CDR3 region has the DNA TGCGCCAGCTCCCGGGAGACCCAGTACTTC. This chain joins TRBV5-1 and TRBJ2-5; D unresolved. Trimming left V 7 bases short and J 5 bases short, with 6 bases between. There are 10 residues in the CDR3. Germline V gene data show CDR1 as SGHRS and CDR2 as YFSETQ.

V gene TRBV20-1 combines with J gene TRBJ2-7; D ambiguous. Germline CDR1 DFQATT, CDR2 SNEGSKA (reference sequence). V shed 2 bases and J shed 4 bases, with 6 bases lying between them. This CDR3 contains 11 residues. The CDR3 coding sequence is TGCAGTGCTAGATCCGGTTACGAGCAGTACTTC. As protein: CSARSGYEQYF.

This clone was found once. This chain uses TRBV7-2 with TRBJ1-1, with D uncertain. Germline CDR1 SGHTA, CDR2 FQGNSA. The CDR3 loop spans 16 amino acids. Trimming removed 5 bases from V and 1 base from J, with 17 bases in between. The CDR3 loop reads CASSPPGPNPNTEAFF. The CDR3 DNA sequence: TGTGCCAGCAGCCCCCCGGGCCCCAACCCGAACACTGAAGCTTTCTTT.

This clone showed up just a few times. The CDR3 protein is CASSRRHYEQYF. CDR3 sequence (DNA): TGTGCCAGCAGTCGCCGACACTACGAGCAGTACTTC. The rearrangement joins TRBV25-1 to TRBJ2-7; no firm D call. The CDR3 is 12 amino acids. V was shortened by 5 bases and J by 3 bases, with 8 bases between the two germline ends. Germline CDR1 MGHDK, CDR2 SYGVNS.

The V and J genes are TRBV29-1 and TRBJ2-2, with 12 nucleotides matching TRBD1. Germline lookup yields CDR1 SQVTM and CDR2 ANQGSEA. V shed 6 bases, J shed 6 bases, and the junction held 8 bases outside the gene matches. This CDR3 contains 15 residues. DNA for the CDR3: TGCAGCGTGGATGGGGGACAGGGGGCAGCCGGGGAGCTGTTTTTT. This gives the protein CSVDGGQGAAGELFF.

The chain recombines TRBV19 with TRBJ1-2; 7 bases line up with TRBD1. V lost 11 bases to trimming and J lost 6 bases; unmatched junction nucleotides: 9. Per germline, CDR1 LNHDA and CDR2 SQIVND (reference sequence). CDR3 size: 12 residues. CDR3 sequence reads: CAARQGGNGYTF. The CDR3 DNA is TGTGCCGCAAGACAGGGAGGGAATGGCTACACCTTC.

V usage is TRBV27 and J usage is TRBJ2-1; 10 bases align to TRBD2. Germline CDR1 reads MNHEY; CDR2 reads SMNVEV (reference sequence). V dropped 3 bases and J dropped 7; count of bases not matched to a gene: 6. This CDR3 is 15 amino acids long. DNA of the CDR3: TGTGCCAGCAGTTTCGTACTAGCGGGGAATAATGAGCAGTTCTTC. Translating gives CASSFVLAGNNEQFF.

The V gene is TRBV6-6, the J gene TRBJ1-1; no reliable D call. Deletions cut 2 bases from V and 0 bases from J, with 13 bases between. CDR1 MNHNY and CDR2 SVGAGI come from the germline V gene (reference sequence). There are 16 residues in the CDR3. The CDR3 DNA follows: TGTGCCAGCAGTTACAACCCCGGTATCATGAACACTGAAGCTTTCTTT. Translating it yields CASSYNPGIMNTEAFF.

This sequence joins TRBV13 and TRBJ2-5; 11 bases align to TRBD2. J gave up 3 bases and V 1 base, and 1 base lay outside the gene matches. This CDR3 is built from 15 residues. The V gene's germline CDR1 is PRHDT and CDR2 FYEKMQ (reference sequence). The CDR3 loop reads CASSLVGLAEETQYF. In DNA, the CDR3 is TGTGCCAGCAGCTTAGTGGGACTAGCGGAAGAGACCCAGTACTTC.

The gene calls are TRBV5-4 and TRBJ2-7, with D possibly being TRBD1 or TRBD2 (7 bases each). CDR3 length: 16 amino acids. Germline CDR1 is SGHNT and CDR2 is YYREEE (reference sequence). Trimming stripped 3 bases from V and 1 base from J, with 17 bases between. The CDR3 coding sequence is TGTGCCAGCAGCTCAGGGGGGGTCGGGGGTTCCTACGAGCAGTACTTC. It specifies CASSSGGVGGSYEQYF.

The chain has TRBV2 and TRBJ1-1; D is perhaps TRBD1 (5 bases). The CDR3 is 11 residues long. Germline V gene lookup returns CDR1 SNHLY and CDR2 FYNNEI. The V gene lost 8 bases and the J gene lost 4 bases, with 8 bases spanning the gap. CDR3 sequence: CASGAGTEAFF. The CDR3 bases are TGTGCCAGCGGGGCGGGCACTGAAGCTTTCTTT.